These 24 T cell receptor beta chains share one sample of origin, sequenced in a study of long-term antiretroviral therapy in people with HIV. Samples were assayed with immunoSEQ v3.0 at survey level. Sequencing was performed with immunoSEQ multiplex PCR; in TCRdb, only in-frame clones are kept and a portion is missing. The sample contains around 19,000 clones, approximately 92% of which appear only once. Here the sequenced sample was unsorted PBMCs, taken 4.4 years after starting antiretroviral therapy. The receptors originated from a woman aged 45-60 years with HIV.

The genes are TRBV7-9 and TRBJ1-4; D remains unclear. Per the germline V gene, CDR1 is SEHNR and CDR2 is FQNEAQ (reference sequence). The CDR3 runs 16 residues. V was cut by 5 bases and J by 0 bases, with 13 bases left in between. The CDR3 coding sequence is TGTGCCAGCAGCCCCCCGGACGGTGCAACTAATGAAAAACTGTTTTTT. Its translation: CASSPPDGATNEKLFF.

The rearrangement uses TRBV2 and TRBJ2-3, with 7 bases lining up with TRBD2. J lost 0 bases, V lost 4 bases, and 4 bases had no gene match. The CDR3 covers 15 residues. Germline CDR1 is SNHLY and CDR2 is FYNNEI. Here the CDR3 reads CASSVSGTSTDTQYF. CDR3 in DNA: TGTGCCAGCAGTGTCAGCGGGACTAGCACAGATACGCAGTATTTT.

J is TRBJ2-3 and V is TRBV7-6; tentatively, D is TRBD2 (7 bases). The CDR3 is 17 amino acids. The germline V gene has CDR1 SGHVS and CDR2 FNYEAQ. Trimming left V 1 base short and J 2 bases short, with 16 bases between. In DNA form, the CDR3 reads TGTGCCAGCAGCTTAGTTGCCCCGGGGGGCTACACAGATACGCAGTATTTT. This codes for CASSLVAPGGYTDTQYF.

The count of this clone is one. The V call is TRBV19, the J call TRBJ2-2; no clear D. From germline, CDR1 is LNHDA and CDR2 SQIVND (reference sequence). The V end lost 7 bases, the J end lost 3 bases, and 12 bases lay between the germline ends. The length of the CDR3 is 14 residues. The CDR3 loop is CASKVTAYTGELFF. As DNA, the CDR3 is TGTGCCAGTAAAGTAACAGCTTACACCGGGGAGCTGTTTTTT.

The V and J genes are TRBV11-1 and TRBJ1-1; TRBD1 is a possible D gene (6 bases). The CDR3 is 17 residues long. CDR1 and CDR2 from the germline V gene are SGHAT and FQDESV (reference sequence). The V end lost 1 base, the J end lost 1 base, and 16 bases lay between the germline ends. CDR3 in amino acids: CASSLVWGRGPNTEAFF. The CDR3 DNA reads TGTGCCAGCAGCTTAGTTTGGGGGCGTGGCCCGAACACTGAAGCTTTCTTT.

The CDR3: CASSPERIGTEAFF. The CDR3 bases are TGCGCCAGCAGCCCGGAACGAATAGGAACTGAAGCTTTCTTT. V gene TRBV5-1 combines with J gene TRBJ1-1; D call uncertain. Germline loops: CDR1 SGHRS, CDR2 YFSETQ. The CDR3 spans 14 residues. Trimming removed 4 bases at V and 5 bases at J, with 15 bases between.

A single count supports this clone. This sequence joins TRBV6-1 and TRBJ1-2; TRBD1 agrees at 8 bases. This CDR3 is built from 15 residues. Germline CDR1 and CDR2: MNHNS and SASEGT. V was clipped by 4 bases and J by 5 bases; unmatched bases: 9. This CDR3 reads CASSVGQGGRYGYTF. The CDR3 bases are TGTGCCAGCAGTGTTGGACAGGGAGGGAGGTATGGCTACACCTTC.

The chain combines TRBV9 with TRBJ1-4; D possibly corresponds to TRBD1 (6 bases). Germline-derived CDR1 and CDR2 are SGDLS and YYNGEE. This CDR3 is 14 amino acids long. Trimming shortened V by 4 bases and J by 4 bases, and 11 bases separated the two germline ends. CDR3 bases: TGTGCCAGCAGCTTCGGACAGAATAATGAAAAACTGTTTTTT. Translation gives CASSFGQNNEKLFF.

Only a few counts were recorded for this clone. This sequence joins TRBV4-3 and TRBJ2-5; D gene ambiguous. The germline V and J ends were trimmed by 0 bases and 4 bases, with 9 bases remaining between them. The germline V gene has CDR1 LGHNA and CDR2 YSLEER. CDR3 size: 14 residues. The CDR3: CASSQDRRPETQYF. CDR3 sequence (DNA): TGCGCCAGCAGCCAAGATCGCAGGCCAGAGACCCAGTACTTC.

V usage is TRBV4-2 and J usage is TRBJ2-4; no firm D call. In germline, CDR1 is LGHNA, CDR2 YNFKEQ. V was trimmed by 0 bases and J by 3 bases, leaving 6 bases between them. The CDR3 spans 14 residues. CDR3 loop: CASSQDLVKNIQYF. The CDR3 DNA reads as TGTGCCAGCAGCCAAGATCTGGTCAAAAACATTCAGTACTTC.

The chain combines TRBV6-5 with TRBJ1-1; D not certain. Germline values: CDR1 MNHEY, CDR2 SVGAGI. This CDR3 contains 15 residues. Trimming cost V 2 bases and J 0 bases, with 10 bases left between them. The CDR3 region is CASSYDAGMNTEAFF. The CDR3 bases are TGTGCCAGCAGTTACGATGCGGGGATGAACACTGAAGCTTTCTTT.

The chain joins TRBV23-1 to TRBJ1-5; D uncertain. TRBV23-1 is flagged as an ORF with uncertain function. This CDR3 comprises 12 residues. Trimming pared 4 bases from V and 11 bases from J, leaving 12 bases between. CDR3 nucleotides: TGCGCCAGCAGTCGCGTTTATGTTACCCAGCATTTT. Protein: CASSRVYVTQHF.

The chain links TRBV6-6 to TRBJ2-7, with 9 bases lining up with TRBD1. CDR1 is MNHNY, CDR2 SVGAGI, per germline (reference sequence). The trim removed 8 bases at V and 6 bases at J, leaving 5 bases unmatched. The CDR3 spans 12 residues. The CDR3 DNA reads as TGTGCCAGCGAACAGGGGGCTGGCGAGCAGTACTTC. Its translation is CASEQGAGEQYF.

The V gene is TRBV2, the J gene TRBJ1-4; possible D gene TRBD1, 5 bases. V lost 2 bases, J lost 5 bases, and 12 bases lay in between. The CDR3 is made up of 15 amino acids. Germline V gene sequence: CDR1 SNHLY, CDR2 FYNNEI. The CDR3 nucleotides are TGTGCCAGCAGTGAATCGAGACAGCTAAATGAAAAACTGTTTTTT. This codes for CASSESRQLNEKLFF.

The V and J genes are TRBV7-9 and TRBJ1-3; no reliable D call. Germline CDR1 SEHNR, CDR2 FQNEAQ (reference sequence). V lost 3 bases and J lost 0, with 6 bases in between. CDR3 length: 14 residues. In nucleotides, the CDR3 is TGTGCCAGCAGCTTCTACAACTCTGGAAACACCATATATTTT. The encoded protein is CASSFYNSGNTIYF.

The chain is built from TRBV19 and TRBJ2-5, with 9 positions matching TRBD2. V lost 2 bases and J lost 2; bases outside the gene matches: 6. The germline V gene encodes CDR1 LNHDA and CDR2 SQIVND (reference sequence). This CDR3 region has 16 residues. CDR3 sequence: CASSIRRGGVQETQYF. The DNA for the CDR3 is TGTGCCAGTAGTATACGGCGGGGGGGGGTTCAAGAGACCCAGTACTTC. The whole variable domain, filled in from reference TRBV19 and TRBJ2-5, reads DGGITQSPKYLFRKEGQNVTLSCEQNLNHDAMYWYRQDPGQGLRLIYYSQIVNDFQKGDIAEGYSVSREKKESFPLTVTSAQKNPTAFYLCASSIRRGGVQETQYFGPGTRLLVL.

The J gene is TRBJ2-1, the V gene TRBV29-1; D unclear. The CDR3 loop spans 13 amino acids. Per the germline V gene, CDR1 is SQVTM and CDR2 is ANQGSEA. The V and J ends lost 6 bases and 8 bases respectively, with 17 bases between them. The CDR3 spells CSVAPDNRDEQFF. The CDR3 region has the DNA TGCAGCGTAGCCCCAGATAATCGGGATGAGCAGTTCTTC.

V and J are TRBV5-1 and TRBJ2-2; 9 bases map to TRBD1. J gave up 4 bases and V 0 bases, and 1 base lay outside the gene matches. Germline V gene sequence: CDR1 SGHRS, CDR2 YFSETQ. The length of the CDR3 is 15 residues. The CDR3, as DNA: TGCGCCAGCAGCTTGGACAGGGGGCGCACCGGGGAGCTGTTTTTT. This sequence encodes CASSLDRGRTGELFF.

In this sample, this clone turned up once. This chain uses TRBV6-6 with TRBJ1-2; no clear D gene. Germline-derived CDR1 and CDR2 are MNHNY and SVGAGI (reference sequence). This CDR3 comprises 11 residues. V was trimmed by 3 bases and J by 5 bases, leaving 4 bases between them. The CDR3 DNA sequence: TGTGCCAGCAGTTATACATATGGCTACACCTTC. Translating it yields CASSYTYGYTF.

The chain couples TRBV9 to TRBJ1-5; 8 bases fit TRBD1. Germline V gene lookup returns CDR1 SGDLS and CDR2 YYNGEE. J was trimmed by 0 bases and V by 0 bases; bases with no gene match: 2. The CDR3 length is 16 residues. CDR3 region: CASSVGQGPSNQPQHF. CDR3 coding DNA: TGTGCCAGCAGCGTAGGACAGGGGCCTAGCAATCAGCCCCAGCATTTT.

The chain links TRBV2 to TRBJ1-5; unclear D gene. This CDR3 has 14 residues. Germline assignment: CDR1 SNHLY and CDR2 FYNNEI. Trimming removed 4 bases from V and 0 bases from J, with 7 bases in between. This CDR3 reads CASSGQNSNQPQHF. Written as DNA, the CDR3 is TGTGCCAGCAGTGGGCAGAATAGCAATCAGCCCCAGCATTTT.

This chain joins TRBV10-3 and TRBJ2-3, with a tentative D call TRBD2 (6 bases). CDR1 and CDR2 from the germline V gene are ENHRY and SYGVKD. The CDR3 has 14 residues. V lost 1 base and J 4 bases, leaving 9 bases between the germline ends. Here the CDR3 DNA reads TGTGCCATCAGTGAGTGGGGGGATGCAGATACGCAGTATTTT. Amino acid sequence: CAISEWGDADTQYF.

This rearrangement joins TRBV7-2 to TRBJ2-5; TRBD2 aligns across 11 bases. The junction had 12 bases not matched to a gene; V was cut back by 7 bases and J by 5 bases. The CDR3 sequence is 16 residues long. Germline V gene lookup returns CDR1 SGHTA and CDR2 FQGNSA. CDR3: CASTITGLAARETQYF. CDR3 DNA sequence: TGTGCCAGCACCATCACGGGACTAGCGGCGCGGGAGACCCAGTACTTC.

The rearrangement uses TRBV27 and TRBJ1-2; TRBD1 matches 8 bases. V dropped 6 bases and J dropped 10; count of bases not matched to a gene: 13. The germline V gene encodes CDR1 MNHEY and CDR2 SMNVEV (reference sequence). This CDR3 has 14 amino acids. CDR3 nucleotide sequence: TGTGCCAGCAGGCTGACAGGGGCCTCACGGTACTACACCTTC. Translation gives CASRLTGASRYYTF.